Included here is one TCR beta chain sequence, with context. The antigen remains unidentified. CDR3 regions were amplified by Arm-PCR using iRepertoire HTBI primers to build TCR beta libraries. TCRdb fed the multiplex PCR reads into MiXCR, producing one record per CDR3 protein. In the table there are 360,000 or so distinct CDR3 sequences, 12% of which are singletons. The data originate from a study of regulatory T cells in long-lasting Graves disease. Germline lookup yields CDR1 SGHRS and CDR2 YFSETQ. V gave up 2 bases and J gave up 5 bases, with 19 bases separating them. CDR3 size: 16 residues. Documented time point: newly diagnosed GD, antithyroid drugs for less than 3 months. Extracted RNA from PBMCs served as the source of the TCR library. Diagnosis followed American Thyroid Association guidelines for Graves' disease. Findings of the study overall: There were preferences for TRBV28, TRBJ1-2 and TRBJ2-5 in persistent disease.

These data were also filed under a second study, of T cells in Graves' hyperthyroidism and ophthalmopathy. That study adds: First-round RT-PCR with HTBI primers amplified the TCR CDR3 region. Blood also contained most expanded thyroid clonotypes above 0.001.

The chain is built from TRBV5-1 and TRBJ1-2; D call uncertain. Specimen: peripheral blood mononuclear cells (PBMCs), collected at new diagnosis, from a patient treated with antithyroid drugs. The receptor comes from a woman younger than 30 with Graves disease. CDR3 in amino acids: CASSLYATTYYYGYTF. For the CDR3, the DNA is TGCGCCAGCAGCTTATACGCGACAACGTATTATTATGGCTACACCTTC.